This TCR beta chain was identified in a study of T cell repertoires in cytomegalovirus infection. Study details: From public TCR beta signatures came an indication of both CMV infection and matching HLA type.

Points from the study as a whole: Dominant in the ex vivo response were TCR beta clonotypes restricted by HLA-C and specific for CMV.

The sample holds many counts of this clonotype. The antigen remains unidentified. TCRdb itself ran the reads through MiXCR, one entry per CDR3 protein. The sample lists more than 75,000 distinct CDR3 sequences; 3.7% were seen once. The TCR comes from a human donor in good health (CMV status not recorded). Some clones in this sample may be carry-over from other donors' samples. The sample consisted of PBMCs.

The CDR3 nucleotides read TGTGCCAGCAGCTTAATTCCTTTCGGGGGGGGAGGAGATACGCAGTATTTT. It translates to CASSLIPFGGGGDTQYF. V is TRBV7-2 and J is TRBJ2-3, with 8 nucleotides matching TRBD2. CDR3 size: 17 residues. Per the germline V gene, CDR1 is SGHTA and CDR2 is FQGNSA. V lost 2 bases and J lost 5; bases outside the gene matches: 12.